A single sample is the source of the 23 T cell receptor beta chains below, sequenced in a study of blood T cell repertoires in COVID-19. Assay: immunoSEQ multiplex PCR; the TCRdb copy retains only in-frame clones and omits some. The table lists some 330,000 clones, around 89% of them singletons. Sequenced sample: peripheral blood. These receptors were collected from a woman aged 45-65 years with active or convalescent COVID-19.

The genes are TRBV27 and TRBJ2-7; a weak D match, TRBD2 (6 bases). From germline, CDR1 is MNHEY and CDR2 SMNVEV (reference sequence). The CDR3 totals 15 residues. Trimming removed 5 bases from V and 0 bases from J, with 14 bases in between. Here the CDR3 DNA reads TGTGCCAGCAGTCTCACTGGACTATTCTCCTACGAGCAGTACTTC. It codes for CASSLTGLFSYEQYF.

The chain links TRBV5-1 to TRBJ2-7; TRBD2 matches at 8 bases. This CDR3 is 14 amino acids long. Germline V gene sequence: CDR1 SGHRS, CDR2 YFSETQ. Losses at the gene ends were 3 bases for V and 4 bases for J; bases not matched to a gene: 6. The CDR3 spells CASSSAGAEYEQYF. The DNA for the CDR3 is TGCGCCAGCAGCTCAGCGGGGGCGGAGTACGAGCAGTACTTC.

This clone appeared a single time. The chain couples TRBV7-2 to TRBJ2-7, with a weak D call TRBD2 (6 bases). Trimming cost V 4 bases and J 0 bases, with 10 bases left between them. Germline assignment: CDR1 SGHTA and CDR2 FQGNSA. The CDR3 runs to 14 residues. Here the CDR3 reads CASSSVGGSYEQYF. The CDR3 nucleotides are TGTGCCAGCAGCTCGGTGGGGGGCTCCTACGAGCAGTACTTC.

In nucleotides, the CDR3 is TGTGCCAGCAGCTTGGGGACGGGAGGGTCCTACAATGAGCAGTTCTTC. Translating gives CASSLGTGGSYNEQFF. This rearrangement joins TRBV5-4 to TRBJ2-1; 8 bases fit TRBD2. Germline V gene data show CDR1 as SGHNT and CDR2 as YYREEE (reference sequence). This CDR3 is 16 amino acids long. After removal of 0 bases from V and 1 base from J, the junction contained 3 bases not matched to a gene.

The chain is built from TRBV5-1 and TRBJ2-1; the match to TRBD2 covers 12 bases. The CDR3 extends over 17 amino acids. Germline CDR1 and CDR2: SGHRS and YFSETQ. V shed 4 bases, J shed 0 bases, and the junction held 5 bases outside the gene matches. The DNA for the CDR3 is TGCGCCAGCAGCAGGACTAGCGGGGCCCCCTCCTACAATGAGCAGTTCTTC. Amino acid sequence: CASSRTSGAPSYNEQFF.

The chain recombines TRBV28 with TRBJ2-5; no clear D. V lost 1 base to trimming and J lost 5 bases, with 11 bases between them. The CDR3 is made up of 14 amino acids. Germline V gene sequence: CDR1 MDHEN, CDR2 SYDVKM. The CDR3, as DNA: TGTGCCAGCAGTTTATACAGAATCCGGGAGACCCAGTACTTC. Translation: CASSLYRIRETQYF. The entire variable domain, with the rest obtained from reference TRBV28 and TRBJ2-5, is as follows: DVKVTQSSRYLVKRTGEKVFLECVQDMDHENMFWYRQDPGLGLRLIYFSYDVKMKEKGDIPEGYSVSREKKERFSLILESASTNQTSMYLCASSLYRIRETQYFGPGTRLLVL.

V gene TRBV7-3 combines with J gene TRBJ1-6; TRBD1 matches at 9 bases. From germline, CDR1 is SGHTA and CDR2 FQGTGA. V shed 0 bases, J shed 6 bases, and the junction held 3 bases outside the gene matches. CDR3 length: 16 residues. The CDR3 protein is CASSLTGQGPNSPLHF. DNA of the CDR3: TGTGCCAGCAGCTTAACCGGACAGGGGCCTAATTCACCCCTCCACTTT.

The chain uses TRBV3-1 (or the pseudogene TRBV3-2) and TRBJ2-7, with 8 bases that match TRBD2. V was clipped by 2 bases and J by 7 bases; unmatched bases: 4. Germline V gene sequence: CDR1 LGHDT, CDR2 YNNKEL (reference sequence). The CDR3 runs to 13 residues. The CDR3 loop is CASSQSGGWEQYF. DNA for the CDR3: TGTGCCAGCAGCCAATCGGGGGGGTGGGAGCAGTACTTC.

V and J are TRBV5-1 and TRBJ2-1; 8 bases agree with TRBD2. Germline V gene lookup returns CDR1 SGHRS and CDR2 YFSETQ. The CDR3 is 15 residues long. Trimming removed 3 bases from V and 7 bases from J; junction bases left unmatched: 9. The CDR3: CASSSSIAGKNEQFF. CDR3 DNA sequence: TGCGCCAGCAGCTCTTCCATAGCGGGAAAAAATGAGCAGTTCTTC.

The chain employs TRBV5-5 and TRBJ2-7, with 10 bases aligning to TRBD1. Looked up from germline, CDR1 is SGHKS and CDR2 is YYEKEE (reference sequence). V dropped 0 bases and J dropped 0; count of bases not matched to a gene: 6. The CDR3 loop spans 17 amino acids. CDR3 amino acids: CASSLGRGQGSSYEQYF. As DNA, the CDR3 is TGTGCCAGCAGCTTGGGGAGGGGACAGGGGAGCTCCTACGAGCAGTACTTC.

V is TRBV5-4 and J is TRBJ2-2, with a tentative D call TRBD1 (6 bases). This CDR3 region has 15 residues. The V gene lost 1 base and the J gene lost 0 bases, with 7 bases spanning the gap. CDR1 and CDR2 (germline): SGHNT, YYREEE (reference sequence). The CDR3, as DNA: TGTGCCAGCAGCTTGAACAGGGCGAACACCGGGGAGCTGTTTTTT. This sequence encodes CASSLNRANTGELFF.

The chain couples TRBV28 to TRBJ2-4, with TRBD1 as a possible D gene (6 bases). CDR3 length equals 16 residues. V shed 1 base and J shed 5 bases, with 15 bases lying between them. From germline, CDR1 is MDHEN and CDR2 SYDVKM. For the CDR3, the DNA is TGTGCCAGCAGTTTATATCCAGGGGTGGGGGAAAACATTCAGTACTTC. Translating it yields CASSLYPGVGENIQYF.

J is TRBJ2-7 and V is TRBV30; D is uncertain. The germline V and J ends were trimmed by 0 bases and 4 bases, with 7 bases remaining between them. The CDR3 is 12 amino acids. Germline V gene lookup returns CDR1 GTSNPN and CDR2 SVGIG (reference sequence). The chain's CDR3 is CAWSVYFYEQYF. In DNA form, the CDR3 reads TGTGCCTGGAGTGTATATTTTTACGAGCAGTACTTC.

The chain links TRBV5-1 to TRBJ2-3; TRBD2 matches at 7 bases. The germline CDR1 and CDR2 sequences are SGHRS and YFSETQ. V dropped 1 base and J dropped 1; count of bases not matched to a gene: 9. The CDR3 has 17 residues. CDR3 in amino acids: CASSLSVLADRTDTQYF. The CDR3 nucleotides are TGCGCCAGCAGCTTGTCGGTTCTAGCGGACCGCACAGATACGCAGTATTTT.

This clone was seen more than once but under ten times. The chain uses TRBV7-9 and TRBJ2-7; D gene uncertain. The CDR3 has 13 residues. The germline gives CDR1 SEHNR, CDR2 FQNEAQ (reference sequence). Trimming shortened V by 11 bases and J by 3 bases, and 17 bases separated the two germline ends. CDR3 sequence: CAVPTEPHYEQYF. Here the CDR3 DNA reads TGTGCCGTACCCACTGAGCCCCACTACGAGCAGTACTTC.

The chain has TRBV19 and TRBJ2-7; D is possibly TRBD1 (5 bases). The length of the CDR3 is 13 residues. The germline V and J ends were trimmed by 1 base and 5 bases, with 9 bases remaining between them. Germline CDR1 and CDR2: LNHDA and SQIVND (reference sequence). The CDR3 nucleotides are TGTGCCAGTAGTATAGTGGGGCTGGACGAGCAGTACTTC. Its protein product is CASSIVGLDEQYF. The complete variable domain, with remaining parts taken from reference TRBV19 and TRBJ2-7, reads DGGITQSPKYLFRKEGQNVTLSCEQNLNHDAMYWYRQDPGQGLRLIYYSQIVNDFQKGDIAEGYSVSREKKESFPLTVTSAQKNPTAFYLCASSIVGLDEQYFGPGTRLTVT.

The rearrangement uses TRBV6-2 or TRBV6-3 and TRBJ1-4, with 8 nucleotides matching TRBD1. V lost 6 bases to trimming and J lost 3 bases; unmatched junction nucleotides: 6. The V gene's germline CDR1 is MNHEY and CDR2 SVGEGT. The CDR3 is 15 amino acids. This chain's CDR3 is CASSHQGAANEKLFF. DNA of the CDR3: TGTGCCAGCAGCCATCAGGGGGCGGCTAATGAAAAACTGTTTTTT.

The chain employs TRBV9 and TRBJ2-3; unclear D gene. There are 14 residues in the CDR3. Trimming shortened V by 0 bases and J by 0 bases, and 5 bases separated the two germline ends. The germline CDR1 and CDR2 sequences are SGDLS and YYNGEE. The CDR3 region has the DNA TGTGCCAGCAGCGTAGACGGGAGCACAGATACGCAGTATTTT. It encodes CASSVDGSTDTQYF. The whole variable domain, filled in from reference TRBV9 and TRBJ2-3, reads DSGVTQTPKHLITATGQRVTLRCSPRSGDLSVYWYQQSLDQGLQFLIQYYNGEERAKGNILERFSAQQFPDLHSELNLSSLELGDSALYFCASSVDGSTDTQYFGPGTRLTVL.

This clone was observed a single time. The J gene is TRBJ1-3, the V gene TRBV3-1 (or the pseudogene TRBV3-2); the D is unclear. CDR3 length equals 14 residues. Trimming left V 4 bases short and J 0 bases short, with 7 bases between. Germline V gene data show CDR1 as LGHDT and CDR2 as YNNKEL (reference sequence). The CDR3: CASSPEGSGNTIYF. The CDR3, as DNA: TGTGCCAGCAGCCCCGAGGGCTCTGGAAACACCATATATTTT.

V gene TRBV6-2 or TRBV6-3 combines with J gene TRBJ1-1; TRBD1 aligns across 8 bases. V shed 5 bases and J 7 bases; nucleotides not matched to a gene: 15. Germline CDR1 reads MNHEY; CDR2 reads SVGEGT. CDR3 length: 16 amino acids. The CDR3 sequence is CASSTNTGQAEFEAFF. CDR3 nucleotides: TGTGCCAGCAGTACTAATACGGGACAGGCTGAATTTGAAGCTTTCTTT.

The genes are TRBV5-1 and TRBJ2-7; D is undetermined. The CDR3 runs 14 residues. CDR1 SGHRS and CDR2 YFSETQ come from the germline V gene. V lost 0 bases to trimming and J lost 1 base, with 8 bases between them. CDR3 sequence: CASSLEVRSYEQYF. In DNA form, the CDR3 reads TGCGCCAGCAGCTTGGAGGTCAGGTCCTACGAGCAGTACTTC.

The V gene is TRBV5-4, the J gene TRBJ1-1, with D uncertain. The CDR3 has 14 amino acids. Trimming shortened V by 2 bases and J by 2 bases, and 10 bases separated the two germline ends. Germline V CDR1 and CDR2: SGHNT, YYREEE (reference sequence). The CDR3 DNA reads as TGTGCCAGCAGCTTCCGGGAGCCCAACACTGAAGCTTTCTTT. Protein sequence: CASSFREPNTEAFF.

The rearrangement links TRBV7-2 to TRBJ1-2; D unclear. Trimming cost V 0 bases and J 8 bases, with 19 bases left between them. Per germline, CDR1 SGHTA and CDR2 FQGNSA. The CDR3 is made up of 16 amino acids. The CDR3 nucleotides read TGTGCCAGCAGCTTAGCTGGCTCCTTCAAGGAGGGAGGCTACACCTTC. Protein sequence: CASSLAGSFKEGGYTF.